The 6 T cell receptor beta chains below were found in one sample sequenced in a study of T cells in localized non-small cell lung cancer. Assay: immunoSEQ multiplex PCR; the TCRdb copy retains only in-frame clones and omits some. The sample yields fewer than 100,000 clones, 65% to 85% seen once. The source was peripheral blood, collected before any cancer treatment. Receptors originate from a female donor over 55 with stage I lung adenocarcinoma.

This clone was picked up one time. This chain uses TRBV5-1 with TRBJ2-5; D is possibly TRBD1 (6 bases). Germline CDR1 SGHRS, CDR2 YFSETQ. The CDR3 is made up of 14 amino acids. Trimming shortened V by 2 bases and J by 5 bases, and 13 bases separated the two germline ends. DNA of the CDR3: TGCGCCAGCAGCTTAGGCAGGGGATTCGAGACCCAGTACTTC. Protein product: CASSLGRGFETQYF.

This chain connects TRBV6-5 to TRBJ1-1, with D unclear. Germline loops: CDR1 MNHEY, CDR2 SVGAGI. V was shortened by 2 bases and J by 7 bases, with 11 bases between the two germline ends. The CDR3 runs to 13 residues. This CDR3 reads CASSYVVGGEAFF. As DNA, the CDR3 is TGTGCCAGCAGTTACGTTGTGGGAGGTGAAGCTTTCTTT.

This clone is a singleton in its sample. V usage is TRBV5-1 and J usage is TRBJ1-2, with TRBD1 as a possible D gene (6 bases). The germline gives CDR1 SGHRS, CDR2 YFSETQ. The V end lost 0 bases, the J end lost 4 bases, and 10 bases lay between the germline ends. The CDR3 is 14 amino acids. For the CDR3, the DNA is TGCGCCAGCAGCTTGGAACCGACAGGCTATGGCTACACCTTC. Translating gives CASSLEPTGYGYTF.

The V and J genes are TRBV28 and TRBJ1-1, with unresolved D. V was pared by 7 bases and J by 3 bases, with 15 bases between. Germline V gives CDR1 MDHEN, CDR2 SYDVKM. The CDR3 totals 14 residues. CDR3 nucleotide sequence: TGTGCCAGCATCCCCAAGGCGCACCACACTGAAGCTTTCTTT. The encoded protein is CASIPKAHHTEAFF.

V is TRBV11-2 and J is TRBJ2-7; TRBD1 agrees at 9 bases. Per germline, CDR1 SGHAT and CDR2 FQNNGV. V lost 2 bases, J lost 4 bases, and 6 bases stayed unmatched. This CDR3 spans 15 amino acids. The CDR3 protein is CASSLTTGGAYEQYF. CDR3 DNA: TGTGCCAGCAGCTTAACCACAGGGGGCGCGTACGAGCAGTACTTC.

CDR3 sequence: CASTPPGLVHEQFF. The CDR3 DNA reads TGTGCCAGTACCCCCCCAGGGTTGGTCCATGAGCAGTTCTTC. This sequence joins TRBV19 and TRBJ2-1; the D gene is possibly TRBD1 (5 bases). This CDR3 region has 14 residues. The germline V gene has CDR1 LNHDA and CDR2 SQIVND (reference sequence). V was pared by 7 bases and J by 8 bases, with 18 bases between.